The next 24 T cell receptor beta chains were all read from a single sample in a study of molecular identifiers for immune sequencing clone quantification (dated by TCRdb to the late 2010s). Library method: PCR. TCRdb lists the instrument as Illumina HiSeq 4000. TCRdb reworked the public reads: Q25 trimming with fastp, MiXCR clone assembly, productive beta chains retained. Rows with a matching CDR3 protein are joined into one entry that keeps the most common DNA and genes. This sample has over 60,000 distinct CDR3 sequences in its table, and around 20% of those were observed once. 1.4% of the sample comes from the top ten. Sequenced input: naive CD8+ T cells from blood, with Jurkat cell RNA spiked in. The sample's cell subset or site, from its label and the paper: FACS-sorted CD8+CD4-CCR7+CD45RA+ naive T cells. The receptor set was obtained from a human donor in good health. Some libraries in this study had Jurkat cell RNA spiked in.

The sample holds many counts of this clonotype. This rearrangement joins TRBV4-1 to TRBJ2-3; TRBD2 matches 10 bases. With V trimmed by 1 base and J by 4 bases, 5 bases remained unmatched. This CDR3 has 16 amino acids. The germline V gene encodes CDR1 MGHRA and CDR2 YSYEKL. The CDR3 DNA reads as TGCGCCAGCAGCCAAGCGGCTAGCGGGAGCGCAGATACGCAGTATTTT. Translating gives CASSQAASGSADTQYF.

With respect to this clonotype: A read error may be the cause here, since a much bigger clone is one base away. V and J are TRBV6-1 and TRBJ2-1; D call uncertain. Between the trimmed V and J ends, which lost 0 bases and 10 bases, there was a span of 7 bases. Germline CDR1 MNHNS, CDR2 SASEGT. The CDR3 consists of 12 residues. CDR3 nucleotide sequence: TGTGCCAGCAGTGAAGCGGCGAGAGAGCAGTTCTTC. This translates into CASSEAAREQFF.

This clonotype was detected ten times or more. J is TRBJ2-3 and V is TRBV7-2, with 11 bases matching TRBD2. J was trimmed by 0 bases and V by 4 bases; bases with no gene match: 12. Germline V gives CDR1 SGHTA, CDR2 FQGNSA. This CDR3 is 19 amino acids long. CDR3 bases: TGTGCCAGCAGCTCCTGGGGTCTAGCGGGAGGACCCAGCACAGATACGCAGTATTTT. Translation: CASSSWGLAGGPSTDTQYF.

This clonotype was found many times. The chain couples TRBV29-1 to TRBJ2-7; D assignment may be TRBD1 or TRBD2 (5 bases each). The CDR3 runs 13 residues. Germline V gene data show CDR1 as SQVTM and CDR2 as ANQGSEA. The V gene lost 6 bases and the J gene lost 3 bases, with 15 bases spanning the gap. The CDR3 nucleotides are TGCAGCGTGGGACGGGCAGACAGCTACGAGCAGTACTTC. It is translated as CSVGRADSYEQYF.

The gene calls are TRBV27 and TRBJ2-7, with 7 positions matching TRBD1. The CDR3 runs to 13 residues. J lost 6 bases, V lost 6 bases, and 8 bases had no gene match. CDR1 is MNHEY, CDR2 SMNVEV, per germline (reference sequence). The CDR3 region has the DNA TGTGCCAGCAGCTCGCAGGGGGAGTTCGAGCAGTACTTC. Its translation is CASSSQGEFEQYF.

This clonotype was observed at least ten times. The V and J genes are TRBV7-9 and TRBJ2-7, with D tentatively TRBD1 (5 bases). This CDR3 region has 14 residues. Germline CDR1 reads SEHNR; CDR2 reads FQNEAQ (reference sequence). Trimming left V 5 bases short and J 3 bases short, with 14 bases between. CDR3 protein: CASSRQGTRYEQYF. DNA for the CDR3: TGTGCCAGCAGCCGGCAGGGTACGCGCTACGAGCAGTACTTC.

This clonotype occurred a few times. This chain joins TRBV19 and TRBJ1-5, with 8 bases identical to TRBD1. CDR1 LNHDA and CDR2 SQIVND come from the germline V gene (reference sequence). The CDR3 is 14 residues long. V was pared by 6 bases and J by 4 bases, with 5 bases of the junction left unmatched. The CDR3 spells CASRQRTGNQPQHF. For the CDR3, the DNA is TGTGCCAGTAGGCAAAGGACAGGGAATCAGCCCCAGCATTTT. The variable domain in full, completed from reference TRBV19 and TRBJ1-5, reads DGGITQSPKYLFRKEGQNVTLSCEQNLNHDAMYWYRQDPGQGLRLIYYSQIVNDFQKGDIAEGYSVSREKKESFPLTVTSAQKNPTAFYLCASRQRTGNQPQHFGDGTRLSIL.

Many counts were recorded for this clonotype. As DNA, the CDR3 is TGTGCCAGCACCCCAGGAACGGGGGCCAACGTCCTGACTTTC. Translation gives CASTPGTGANVLTF. This chain joins TRBV12-3 or TRBV12-4 and TRBJ2-6; no clear D. The CDR3 is made up of 14 amino acids. With 7 bases removed from V and 4 bases from J, the gap between germline ends came to 11 bases.

This clonotype came up many times. The rearrangement uses TRBV27 and TRBJ2-1; TRBD2 might be the D (5 bases). V lost 6 bases, J lost 1 base, and 22 bases lay in between. Germline assignment: CDR1 MNHEY and CDR2 SMNVEV (reference sequence). The CDR3 totals 18 residues. The CDR3: CASSPRVLSSGSYNEQFF. In DNA form, the CDR3 reads TGTGCCAGCAGCCCCCGGGTCCTAAGTTCGGGGTCCTACAATGAGCAGTTCTTC.

This clonotype has at least ten counts. This sequence joins TRBV27 and TRBJ1-5, with D uncertain. CDR3 length: 15 residues. The ends were cut back, 1 base at V and 3 bases at J, with 10 bases in the middle. In germline, CDR1 is MNHEY, CDR2 SMNVEV (reference sequence). The CDR3 is CASSLWSGSNQPQHF. The CDR3 DNA reads TGTGCCAGCAGTTTATGGTCAGGTTCCAATCAGCCCCAGCATTTT.

Of note for this clonotype: This may be a read error: a much more frequent sequence differs by one nucleotide. Here the CDR3 reads CASSLRTGDNQPQHF. CDR3 coding DNA: TGTGCCAGCAGCTTAAGGACAGGGGACAATCAGCCCCAGCATTTT. The genes are TRBV7-6 and TRBJ1-5, with 9 bases lining up with TRBD1. The CDR3 loop spans 15 amino acids. Germline V CDR1 and CDR2: SGHVS, FNYEAQ. Trimming cost V 2 bases and J 3 bases; bases outside gene matches: 2.

This clonotype was observed many times. CDR3 in amino acids: CSARDQLAGAYEQYF. The CDR3 DNA reads TGCAGTGCTAGAGATCAACTAGCGGGAGCCTACGAGCAGTACTTC. The chain couples TRBV20-1 to TRBJ2-7; 11 bases match TRBD2. V was pared by 0 bases and J by 2 bases, with 3 bases of the junction left unmatched. CDR3 length: 15 amino acids. CDR1 and CDR2 from the germline V gene are DFQATT and SNEGSKA (reference sequence).

In the case of this clonotype: This could be a read error, since a much larger clone is one nucleotide away. The V gene is TRBV11-2, the J gene TRBJ2-3, with D possibly matching TRBD2 (5 bases). The CDR3 contains 15 residues. CDR1 and CDR2 from the germline V gene are SGHAT and FQNNGV. This chain's CDR3 is CANSSREGLADTQYF. In DNA form, the CDR3 reads TGTGCCAACAGCTCACGGGAAGGGTTGGCAGATACGCAGTATTTT.

This clonotype showed up just once. A read error may explain this, as a much larger clone is one base away. The chain links TRBV7-9 to TRBJ2-7; D remains unclear. CDR1 and CDR2 from the germline V gene are SEHNR and FQNEAQ (reference sequence). V was shortened by 6 bases and J by 4 bases, with 13 bases between the two germline ends. The CDR3 contains 13 residues. Here the CDR3 DNA reads TGTGCCAGCAGATCCCCGATTAGATACGAGCAGTACTTC. Its protein is CASRSPIRYEQYF.

There are a few counts of this clonotype. One base away lies a much larger clone, so this may be a sequencing read error. The chain couples TRBV2 to TRBJ2-3; TRBD2 matches 10 bases. This CDR3 has 13 residues. Per the germline V gene, CDR1 is SNHLY and CDR2 is FYNNEI. The CDR3 here is CASSGLAGDAQYF. CDR3 coding DNA: TGTGCCAGCAGTGGGCTAGCGGGAGATGCGCAGTATTTT.

This clonotype has at least ten counts. CDR3: CSVRQEGNTIYF. Here the CDR3 DNA reads TGCAGCGTTCGACAGGAGGGAAACACCATATATTTT. V gene TRBV29-1 combines with J gene TRBJ1-3, with D possibly being TRBD1 (6 bases). V lost 5 bases and J lost 4, with 9 bases in between. The CDR3 runs 12 residues. The germline V gene has CDR1 SQVTM and CDR2 ANQGSEA.

This clonotype was seen many times. The rearrangement uses TRBV12-3 or TRBV12-4 and TRBJ1-2, with D possibly being TRBD1 (6 bases). CDR3 length equals 15 residues. The V and J ends lost 11 bases and 4 bases respectively, with 23 bases between them. The CDR3 loop is CAEPPRAGDFYGYTF. CDR3 DNA sequence: TGTGCCGAACCCCCTAGGGCAGGGGATTTCTATGGCTACACCTTC.

This clonotype showed up just a few times. Here the CDR3 omits its conserved ending phenylalanine or tryptophan, so a read error is the likely source. This sequence joins TRBV19 and TRBJ1-2; D unclear. The germline CDR1 and CDR2 sequences are LNHDA and SQIVND (reference sequence). This CDR3 is built from 13 residues. Trimming cost V 4 bases and J 4 bases, with 10 bases left between them. In DNA form, the CDR3 reads TGTGCCAGTAGTACTACTTTATTCTATGGCTACACCCTC. Its protein product is CASSTTLFYGYTL.

Concerning this clonotype: A much larger clone differs from this one at a single base, so this may be a read error. The V and J genes are TRBV7-9 and TRBJ2-3; perhaps TRBD1 as D (8 bases). CDR3 length: 12 amino acids. Germline V CDR1 and CDR2: SEHNR, FQNEAQ (reference sequence). The CDR3 bases are TGTGCCAACAGGGGGGGGACAGAGCCGCAGTGTTTT. It is translated as CANRGGTEPQCF.

About this clonotype itself: Given a much more abundant clone one base away, this may be a read error. The V call is TRBV7-6, the J call TRBJ2-3; no definite D call. CDR3 length equals 15 residues. CDR1 SGHVS and CDR2 FNYEAQ come from the germline V gene. The DNA of the CDR3 is TGTGCCAGCAGCTTAGGGCCGGAGCCCACAGATACGCAGTGTTTT. Protein sequence: CASSLGPEPTDTQCF.

This clonotype was observed many times. J is TRBJ1-6 and V is TRBV14; D perhaps matches TRBD1 (6 bases). Per the germline V gene, CDR1 is SGHDN and CDR2 is FVKESK. V lost 5 bases, J lost 12 bases, and 8 bases lay in between. The CDR3 consists of 11 residues. The CDR3 reads CASSSGVPLHF. The DNA for the CDR3 is TGTGCCAGCAGCTCAGGGGTACCCCTCCACTTT.

This chain links TRBV27 with TRBJ2-3, with a possible D match to TRBD2 (5 bases). From germline, CDR1 is MNHEY and CDR2 SMNVEV (reference sequence). Trimming pared 4 bases from V and 3 bases from J, leaving 17 bases between. There are 16 residues in the CDR3. The CDR3 spells CASSSPTGSGTDTQYF. The CDR3 bases are TGTGCCAGCAGTTCCCCCACGGGGTCGGGGACAGATACGCAGTATTTT.

This clonotype has a count of ten or more. The chain joins TRBV6-1 to TRBJ2-1; D call uncertain. Germline V gene lookup returns CDR1 MNHNS and CDR2 SASEGT. The ends were cut back, 3 bases at V and 0 bases at J, with 12 bases in the middle. The CDR3 extends over 16 amino acids. Here the CDR3 reads CASSDYGQSSYNEQFF. CDR3 DNA: TGTGCCAGCAGTGACTACGGTCAGAGCTCCTACAATGAGCAGTTCTTC.

This clonotype was seen a single time. A much larger clone differs from this one at a single base, so this may be a read error. This rearrangement joins TRBV5-1 to TRBJ2-1; 10 nucleotides line up with TRBD2. This CDR3 is 15 amino acids long. Trimming took 2 bases from V and 8 from J; bases not matched to a gene: 7. CDR1 and CDR2 from the germline V gene are SGHRS and YFSETQ. CDR3: CASSLASGSVDEQFF. CDR3 nucleotide sequence: TGCGCCAGCAGCTTAGCTAGCGGGAGCGTCGATGAGCAGTTCTTC.